This entry features one T cell receptor (beta chain) sequence. As yet, its antigen is unknown. The same CDR3 also results from other DNA sequences found in this sample. Clones were read by immunoSEQ multiplex PCR, and TCRdb kept only the in-frame ones, dropping some. This table has around 2,000,000 clones, about 93% appearing once. This record comes from a study of shared clonotypes between healthy human individuals. Study results and caveats: A limitation of the genetic and exposure-history diversity represented arose from few donors. Memory subsets generally showed lower estimated richness than naive subsets.

Between the trimmed V and J ends, which lost 5 bases and 1 base, there was a span of 6 bases. The CDR3 is 12 residues long. Germline CDR1 MDHEN, CDR2 SYDVKM. The naive CD8 fraction comprised CD45RO-negative cells positively selected for CCR7 and excluded terminally differentiated effector memory CD45RA+ cells. The genes are TRBV28 and TRBJ2-7; D possibly corresponds to TRBD2 (5 bases). The clonotype was recovered from a man aged 18 to 35 in good health. Some clones in this sample may be carry-over from other donors' samples. The sequenced sample was naive CD8+ T cells from PBMCs. The DNA of the CDR3 is TGTGCCAGCAGTCGGGGATCCTACGAGCAGTACTTC. It codes for CASSRGSYEQYF.